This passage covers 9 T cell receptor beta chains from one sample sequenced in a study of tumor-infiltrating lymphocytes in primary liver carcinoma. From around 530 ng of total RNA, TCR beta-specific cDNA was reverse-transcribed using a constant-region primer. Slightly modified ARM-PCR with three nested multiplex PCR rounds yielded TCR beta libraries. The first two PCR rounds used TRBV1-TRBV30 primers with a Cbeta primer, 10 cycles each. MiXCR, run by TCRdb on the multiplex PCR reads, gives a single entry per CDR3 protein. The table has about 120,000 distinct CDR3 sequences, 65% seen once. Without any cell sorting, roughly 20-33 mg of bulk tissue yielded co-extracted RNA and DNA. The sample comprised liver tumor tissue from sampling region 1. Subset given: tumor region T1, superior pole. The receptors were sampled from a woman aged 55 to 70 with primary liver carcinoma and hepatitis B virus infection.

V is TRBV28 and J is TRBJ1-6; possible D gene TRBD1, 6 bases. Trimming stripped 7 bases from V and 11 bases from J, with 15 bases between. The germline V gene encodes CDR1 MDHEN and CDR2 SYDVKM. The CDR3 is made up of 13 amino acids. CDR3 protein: CASKGQVNPPLHF. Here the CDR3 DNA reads TGTGCCAGCAAGGGACAAGTGAATCCACCCCTCCACTTT.

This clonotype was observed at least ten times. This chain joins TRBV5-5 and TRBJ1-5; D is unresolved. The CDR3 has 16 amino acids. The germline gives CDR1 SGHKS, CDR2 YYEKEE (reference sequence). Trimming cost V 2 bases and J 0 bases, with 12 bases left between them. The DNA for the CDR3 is TGTGCCAGCAGCTTCGGCGGCGGGGATAGCAATCAGCCCCAGCATTTT. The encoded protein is CASSFGGGDSNQPQHF.

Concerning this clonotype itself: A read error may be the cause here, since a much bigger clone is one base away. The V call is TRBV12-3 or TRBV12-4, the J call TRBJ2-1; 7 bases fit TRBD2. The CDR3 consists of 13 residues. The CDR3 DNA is TGTGCCAGCACCTACGGGGACTACAATGAGGAGTTCTTC. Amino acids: CASTYGDYNEEFF.

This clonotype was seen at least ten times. CDR3 loop: CASSLPLAGVNNEQFF. Written as DNA, the CDR3 is TGTGCCAGCAGTTTGCCCCTAGCGGGAGTCAACAATGAGCAGTTCTTC. The chain has TRBV12-3 or TRBV12-4 and TRBJ2-1; 10 bases are shared with TRBD2. This CDR3 comprises 16 residues. The ends lost 3 bases at V and 5 bases at J; junction bases unmatched: 7.

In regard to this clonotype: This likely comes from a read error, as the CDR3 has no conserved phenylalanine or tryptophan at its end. Here the CDR3 reads CAGSLDDSPTGELFS. The CDR3 region has the DNA TGTGCCGGCAGTCTGGACGACAGCCCCACCGGGGAGCTGTTTTCT. The chain uses TRBV11-2 and TRBJ2-2, with D maybe TRBD1 (5 bases). Germline values: CDR1 SGHAT, CDR2 FQNNGV. The CDR3 is made up of 15 amino acids.

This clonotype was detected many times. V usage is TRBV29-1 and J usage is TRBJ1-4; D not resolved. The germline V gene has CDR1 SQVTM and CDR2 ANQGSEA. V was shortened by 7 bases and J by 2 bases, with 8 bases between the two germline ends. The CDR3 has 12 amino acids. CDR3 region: CSARKTNEKLFF. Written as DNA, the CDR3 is TGCAGCGCGAGAAAGACTAATGAAAAACTGTTTTTT.

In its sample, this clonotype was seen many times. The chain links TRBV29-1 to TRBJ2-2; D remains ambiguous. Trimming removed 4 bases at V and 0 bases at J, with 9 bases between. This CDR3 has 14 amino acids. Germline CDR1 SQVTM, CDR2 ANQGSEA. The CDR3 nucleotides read TGCAGCGTTGGAGGCCTAACGAACACCGGGGAGCTGTTTTTT. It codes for CSVGGLTNTGELFF.

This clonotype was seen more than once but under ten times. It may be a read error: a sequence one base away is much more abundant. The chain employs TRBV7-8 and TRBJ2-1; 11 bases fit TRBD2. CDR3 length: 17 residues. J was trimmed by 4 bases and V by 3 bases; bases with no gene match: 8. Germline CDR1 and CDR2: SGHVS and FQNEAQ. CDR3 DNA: TGTGCCAGCAGCTTCGGTTTCGGGACTAGCGGTTACAATGAGCAGTTCTTC. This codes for CASSFGFGTSGYNEQFF.

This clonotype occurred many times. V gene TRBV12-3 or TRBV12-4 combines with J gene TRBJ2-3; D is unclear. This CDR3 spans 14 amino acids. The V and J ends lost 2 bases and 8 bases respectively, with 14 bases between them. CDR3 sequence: CASSLSRGVVTQYF. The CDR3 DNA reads TGTGCCAGCAGTTTATCGCGCGGTGTGGTTACGCAGTATTTT.